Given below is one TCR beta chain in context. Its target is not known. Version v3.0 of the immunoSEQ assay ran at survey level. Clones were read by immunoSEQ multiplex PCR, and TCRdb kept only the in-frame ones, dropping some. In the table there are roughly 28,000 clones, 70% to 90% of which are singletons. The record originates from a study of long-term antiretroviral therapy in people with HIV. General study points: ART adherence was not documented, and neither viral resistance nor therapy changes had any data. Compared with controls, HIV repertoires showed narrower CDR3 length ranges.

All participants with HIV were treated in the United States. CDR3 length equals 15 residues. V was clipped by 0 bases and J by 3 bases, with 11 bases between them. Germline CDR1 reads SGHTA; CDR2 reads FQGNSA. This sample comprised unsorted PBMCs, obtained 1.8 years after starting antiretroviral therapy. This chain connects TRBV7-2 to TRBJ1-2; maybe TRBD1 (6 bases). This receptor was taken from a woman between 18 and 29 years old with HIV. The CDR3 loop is CASSLAGGADYGYTF. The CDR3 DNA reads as TGTGCCAGCAGCTTAGCGGGGGGCGCTGACTATGGCTACACCTTC.